This T cell receptor (beta chain) was retrieved from a study of cytomegalovirus exposure and HLA in healthy donors. Whole-study context: It was reported in a later analysis that the 100 to 150 validation repertoires used the same platform as the approximately 690 first-cohort repertoires. Study-level points and caveats: Among TCR beta chains, those listed as cytomegalovirus-associated numbered more than 150. In vitro experiments confirmed that a few CMV-associated chains were specific for CMV antigens.

The assay was immunoSEQ multiplex PCR, and TCRdb's table has in-frame clones only and misses some. The sample holds about 73,000 clones, about 95% seen once. The CDR3 runs to 12 residues. Trimming pared 7 bases from V and 5 bases from J, leaving 11 bases between. Germline V lookup: CDR1 SGHAT, CDR2 FQNNGV. This clone was found once. Its specificity is not known. The receptor was isolated from a man aged 18 to 30 in good health and CMV-seronegative. The chain is built from TRBV11-2 and TRBJ1-2; D is unresolved. Sequencing used PBMCs. As DNA, the CDR3 is TGTGCCAGCACCCAGTCACCTTATGGCTACACCTTC. The encoded protein is CASTQSPYGYTF.